This entry features one T cell receptor (beta chain) sequence. This specimen belongs to a study of OX40 agonist ivuxolimab in advanced cancers. Germline assignment: CDR1 MNHEY and CDR2 SMNVEV (reference sequence). Trimming removed 1 base from V and 1 base from J, with 11 bases in between. CDR3 length: 16 amino acids. This table comes from immunoSEQ multiplex PCR, and its TCRdb copy is limited to in-frame clones, with some not included. Of around 43,000 clones listed, roughly 86% are singletons. V gene TRBV27 combines with J gene TRBJ1-5, with a tentative D call TRBD1 (5 bases). The clonotype originates from an adult with an advanced solid tumor such as melanoma, head and neck, liver or kidney cancer. The specimen was CD4+ or CD8+ T cells sorted from blood, collected in a trial of the OX40 agonist ivuxolimab. In DNA form, the CDR3 reads TGTGCCAGCAGTTTATGGGCAGGGAGAAGCAATCAGCCCCAGCATTTT. This translates into CASSLWAGRSNQPQHF.